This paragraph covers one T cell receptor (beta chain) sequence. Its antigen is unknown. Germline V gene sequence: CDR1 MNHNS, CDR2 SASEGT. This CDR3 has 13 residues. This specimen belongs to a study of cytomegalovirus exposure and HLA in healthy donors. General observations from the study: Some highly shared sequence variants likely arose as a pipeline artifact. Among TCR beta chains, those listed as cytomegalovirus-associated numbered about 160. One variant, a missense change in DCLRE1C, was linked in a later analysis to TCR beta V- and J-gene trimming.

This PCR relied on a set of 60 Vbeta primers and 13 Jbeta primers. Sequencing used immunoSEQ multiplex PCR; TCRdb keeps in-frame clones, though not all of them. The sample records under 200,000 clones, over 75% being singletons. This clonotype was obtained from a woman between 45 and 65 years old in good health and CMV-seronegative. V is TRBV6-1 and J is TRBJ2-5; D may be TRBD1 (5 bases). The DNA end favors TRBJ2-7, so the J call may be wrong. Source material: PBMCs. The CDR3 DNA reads TGTGCCAGCACTTTAGCAGGGTGGTACGAGCAGTACTTC. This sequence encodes CASTLAGWYEQYF.